The source of this T cell receptor (beta chain) is a study of blood T cell repertoires in COVID-19. As for the study in general: COVID-19 samples, acute and convalescent, were from the United States, Italy and Spain. PBMCs, B-cell-depleted T cells, or T cells provided the cDNA or gDNA that made up the material.

In the original analysis: Estimation of nucleated cell counts was performed using reference gene primer amplification. Repertoires were generated with immunoSEQ multiplex PCR, while TCRdb's copy carries only in-frame clones and drops some. For V, J and clone size, that table is used; D and trimming come from the DNA. Of around 130,000 clones in the sample, more than 75% were seen once. With 6 bases clipped from V and 4 bases from J, the junction kept 6 bases outside the gene matches. Germline V gene data show CDR1 as MNHEY and CDR2 as SMNVEV (reference sequence). CDR3 size: 15 residues. Material: peripheral blood. This chain joins TRBV27 and TRBJ2-1; 10 bases fit TRBD2. The TCR was taken from a woman of 80 years or more with acute or convalescent COVID-19. In nucleotides, the CDR3 is TGTGCCAGCAGCTACGGACTAGCGGCTTACAATGAGCAGTTCTTC. Translation: CASSYGLAAYNEQFF.